Reported below is one T cell receptor beta chain. This sample stems from a study of blood T cell repertoires in COVID-19. Only in-frame clones appear in the TCRdb table, and some are missing; sequencing was by immunoSEQ multiplex PCR. The sample has about 290,000 clones, 70% to 90% seen once. The CDR3 is 14 residues long. Germline CDR1 reads SGHNT; CDR2 reads YYREEE (reference sequence). J lost 2 bases, V lost 6 bases, and 7 bases had no gene match. The sample comprised peripheral blood. The receptor comes from a woman aged 45 to 65 with active or convalescent COVID-19. The J gene is TRBJ2-7, the V gene TRBV5-4; TRBD2 aligns across 8 bases. The CDR3 loop reads CASKISGGTYEQYF. Written as DNA, the CDR3 is TGTGCCAGCAAAATAAGCGGGGGTACCTACGAGCAGTACTTC. The entire variable domain, with the rest obtained from reference TRBV5-4 and TRBJ2-7, is as follows: ETGVTQSPTHLIKTRGQQVTLRCSSQSGHNTVSWYQQALGQGPQFIFQYYREEENGRGNFPPRFSGLQFPNYSSELNVNALELDDSALYLCASKISGGTYEQYFGPGTRLTVT.